The 31 T cell receptor beta chains given below trace back to one sample, sequenced in a study of blood T cell repertoires in COVID-19. TCRdb keeps only in-frame clones here, not all; method: immunoSEQ multiplex PCR. Of some 29,000 clones listed, more than 80% are singletons. Material: peripheral blood. The receptors were sampled from a human donor in a cohort sampled during active COVID-19.

The chain recombines TRBV7-8 with TRBJ2-7; 7 nucleotides agree with TRBD2. After removal of 6 bases from V and 2 bases from J, the junction contained 10 bases not matched to a gene. The germline V gene has CDR1 SGHVS and CDR2 FQNEAQ. CDR3 length: 15 residues. CDR3 in amino acids: CASSTRGDPAYEQYF. CDR3 coding DNA: TGTGCCAGCAGTACCCGGGGGGATCCGGCCTACGAGCAGTACTTC.

The rearrangement joins TRBV12-3 or TRBV12-4 to TRBJ2-7; no reliable D call. V was trimmed by 9 bases and J by 6 bases, leaving 18 bases between them. The CDR3 consists of 13 residues. CDR3 DNA sequence: TGTGCCAGTTCCCCCGCGGAAACCACCGAGCAGTACTTC. Its translation: CASSPAETTEQYF.

This rearrangement joins TRBV12-3 or TRBV12-4 to TRBJ2-1; D is possibly TRBD2 (6 bases). This CDR3 contains 13 residues. With 6 bases removed from V and 7 bases from J, the gap between germline ends came to 13 bases. DNA for the CDR3: TGTGCCAGCAGACCCACGACTAGAAATGAGCAGTTCTTC. Its translation is CASRPTTRNEQFF.

V usage is TRBV7-2 and J usage is TRBJ1-1, with D perhaps TRBD1 (5 bases). Trimming stripped 5 bases from V and 3 bases from J, with 19 bases between. The CDR3 sequence is 16 residues long. Germline CDR1 is SGHTA and CDR2 is FQGNSA. CDR3 loop: CASSLSLGTFDTEAFF. The DNA for the CDR3 is TGTGCCAGCAGCCTCAGCCTGGGGACTTTTGACACTGAAGCTTTCTTT.

The J gene is TRBJ1-1, the V gene TRBV29-1, with 10 bases lining up with TRBD1. After removal of 5 bases from V and 4 bases from J, the junction contained 4 bases not matched to a gene. CDR1 is SQVTM and CDR2 is ANQGSEA in the germline V gene. The CDR3 spans 13 residues. The CDR3 protein is CSVQTGGTTEAFF. In nucleotides, the CDR3 is TGCAGCGTTCAGACAGGGGGCACCACTGAAGCTTTCTTT.

The rearrangement joins TRBV5-6 to TRBJ1-2, with D tentatively TRBD1 (5 bases). V shed 7 bases and J shed 7 bases, with 11 bases lying between them. This CDR3 is built from 11 residues. The germline V gene has CDR1 SGHDT and CDR2 YYEEEE. CDR3 in DNA: TGTGCCAGCGGACCGACAGCTGGCTACACCTTC. Its protein is CASGPTAGYTF. Full variable domain (rest looked up from reference TRBV5-6 and TRBJ1-2): DAGVTQSPTHLIKTRGQQVTLRCSPKSGHDTVSWYQQALGQGPQFIFQYYEEEERQRGNFPDRFSGHQFPNYSSELNVNALLLGDSALYLCASGPTAGYTFGSGTRLTVV.

This clone was counted a few times. This sequence joins TRBV6-4 and TRBJ1-1; 11 nucleotides match TRBD1. V lost 6 bases, J lost 5 bases, and 5 bases stayed unmatched. CDR1 is MRHNA and CDR2 is SNTAGT in the germline V gene. The length of the CDR3 is 14 residues. The CDR3 loop reads CASRGGQGVTEAFF. The CDR3 bases are TGTGCCAGCAGGGGGGGACAGGGGGTGACTGAAGCTTTCTTT.

V usage is TRBV4-3 and J usage is TRBJ1-4; D is undetermined. V shed 2 bases and J shed 5 bases, with 12 bases lying between them. The CDR3 is made up of 15 amino acids. Per the germline V gene, CDR1 is LGHNA and CDR2 is YSLEER. CDR3 in amino acids: CASSQRGQTNEKLFF. CDR3 in DNA: TGCGCCAGCAGCCAAAGAGGGCAGACGAATGAAAAACTGTTTTTT.

This rearrangement joins TRBV2 to TRBJ1-1, with D possibly being TRBD1 (6 bases). CDR3 length equals 12 residues. The V end was cut by 3 bases, the J end by 4 bases, with 6 bases between. The V gene's germline CDR1 is SNHLY and CDR2 FYNNEI. This CDR3 reads CASSETGTEAFF. For the CDR3, the DNA is TGTGCCAGCAGTGAGACAGGCACTGAAGCTTTCTTT.

Comments on this clone: The junction and the germline gene differ at one end; a read error may be behind it. The V gene is TRBV6-1, the J gene TRBJ2-5; TRBD2 is a possible D gene (7 bases). The CDR3 has 16 residues. Germline CDR1 is MNHNS and CDR2 is SASEGT. Here the CDR3 reads CASSEGGGGRQETQYF. CDR3 nucleotides: TGTGCCAGCAGCGAAGGAGGCGGGGGCCGACAAGAGACCCAGTACTTC.

The chain employs TRBV7-2 and TRBJ2-2; possible D gene TRBD2, 6 bases. The germline gives CDR1 SGHTA, CDR2 FQGNSA. The CDR3 covers 16 residues. V was shortened by 1 base and J by 5 bases, with 14 bases between the two germline ends. The CDR3 DNA reads as TGTGCCAGCAGCTTAGTGGACTATCCCCCGACCGGGGAGCTGTTTTTT. Translating it yields CASSLVDYPPTGELFF.

The genes are TRBV3-1 (or the pseudogene TRBV3-2) and TRBJ2-1, with 7 positions matching TRBD2. CDR1 LGHDT and CDR2 YNNKEL come from the germline V gene (reference sequence). The ends lost 1 base at V and 7 bases at J; junction bases unmatched: 1. The CDR3 sequence is 13 residues long. CDR3 protein: CASSQGGGNEQFF. CDR3 in DNA: TGTGCCAGCAGCCAAGGGGGGGGGAATGAGCAGTTCTTC.

In its sample, this clone was seen once. The V gene is TRBV7-6, the J gene TRBJ2-3; D uncertain. This CDR3 comprises 14 residues. The ends were cut back, 5 bases at V and 1 base at J, with 10 bases in the middle. Germline values: CDR1 SGHVS, CDR2 FNYEAQ. CDR3 DNA sequence: TGTGCCAGCAGCCCTCTTTCGGGCACAGATACGCAGTATTTT. It translates to CASSPLSGTDTQYF. The variable domain in full, completed from reference TRBV7-6 and TRBJ2-3, reads GAGVSQSPRYKVTKRGQDVALRCDPISGHVSLYWYRQALGQGPEFLTYFNYEAQQDKSGLPNDRFSAERPEGSISTLTIQRTEQRDSAMYRCASSPLSGTDTQYFGPGTRLTVL.

This clone showed up just once. This sequence joins TRBV7-8 and TRBJ2-7; the D is unclear. The V end was cut by 5 bases, the J end by 7 bases, with 15 bases between. Germline-derived CDR1 and CDR2 are SGHVS and FQNEAQ. The CDR3 spans 13 residues. The CDR3 reads CASSPGRVFEQYF. The DNA for the CDR3 is TGTGCCAGCAGCCCTGGGCGTGTCTTTGAGCAGTACTTC.

The chain uses TRBV2 and TRBJ1-3, with 8 bases that match TRBD1. The germline gives CDR1 SNHLY, CDR2 FYNNEI. The V segment lost 8 bases and the J segment 0 bases; nucleotides outside the gene matches: 12. The CDR3 spans 17 residues. CDR3 bases: TGTGCCAGCGGCCGGGACAGGCTCCATATCTCTGGAAACACCATATATTTT. Translating gives CASGRDRLHISGNTIYF.

This chain joins TRBV4-2 and TRBJ2-7; 8 bases match TRBD1. Germline-derived CDR1 and CDR2 are LGHNA and YNFKEQ. V shed 4 bases and J 1 base; nucleotides not matched to a gene: 9. The CDR3 sequence is 16 residues long. In DNA form, the CDR3 reads TGTGCCAGCAGCCGGGGCGGGACAGGACTATCCTACGAGCAGTACTTC. It yields the protein CASSRGGTGLSYEQYF.

The gene calls are TRBV9 and TRBJ1-6; 10 bases fit TRBD1. The CDR3 runs to 15 residues. The V and J ends lost 4 bases and 10 bases, in that order; junction bases with no gene match: 8. Germline V gives CDR1 SGDLS, CDR2 YYNGEE. CDR3: CASSPAGTGVSPLHF. In nucleotides, the CDR3 is TGTGCCAGCAGCCCAGCTGGGACAGGGGTGTCACCCCTCCACTTT.

J is TRBJ2-2 and V is TRBV6-6; TRBD2 aligns across 9 bases. Germline-derived CDR1 and CDR2 are MNHNY and SVGAGI (reference sequence). J was trimmed by 4 bases and V by 0 bases; bases with no gene match: 3. The CDR3 is made up of 16 amino acids. CDR3 DNA sequence: TGTGCCAGCAGTTACTCGGTGCGGGGGGGCACCGGGGAGCTGTTTTTT. Translated: CASSYSVRGGTGELFF.

V usage is TRBV18 and J usage is TRBJ2-7, with a tentative D call TRBD2 (6 bases). From germline, CDR1 is KGHSH and CDR2 LQKENI. The germline V and J ends were trimmed by 2 bases and 2 bases, with 13 bases remaining between them. The CDR3 consists of 15 residues. The CDR3 here is CASSPGGLGTYEQYF. Written as DNA, the CDR3 is TGTGCCAGCTCACCAGGAGGGCTTGGGACCTACGAGCAGTACTTC.

V usage is TRBV7-9 and J usage is TRBJ2-1; 7 bases are shared with TRBD2. V dropped 5 bases and J dropped 0; count of bases not matched to a gene: 13. The CDR3 loop spans 18 amino acids. The germline CDR1 and CDR2 sequences are SEHNR and FQNEAQ (reference sequence). CDR3: CASSPPKWGGSSYNEQFF. CDR3 DNA: TGTGCCAGCAGCCCCCCTAAATGGGGGGGGAGCTCCTACAATGAGCAGTTCTTC.

The CDR3 region has the DNA TGTGCCAGCAGCTACGAACCTGTCGGGACACCTATTGGTGAAGCTTTCTTT. Translating gives CASSYEPVGTPIGEAFF. The chain recombines TRBV7-2 with TRBJ1-1, with D maybe TRBD1 (6 bases). Per germline, CDR1 SGHTA and CDR2 FQGNSA. CDR3 size: 17 residues. The ends were cut back, 4 bases at V and 7 bases at J, with 25 bases in the middle.

The chain employs TRBV18 and TRBJ2-2; D is possibly TRBD2 (6 bases). CDR1 KGHSH and CDR2 LQKENI come from the germline V gene. V lost 8 bases to trimming and J lost 5 bases, with 15 bases between them. This CDR3 spans 14 amino acids. DNA of the CDR3: TGTGCCAGCGCGAGCATGGGGGGAACCGGGGAGCTGTTTTTT. It is translated as CASASMGGTGELFF.

The V call is TRBV5-4, the J call TRBJ2-5, with 8 positions matching TRBD2. V was pared by 0 bases and J by 6 bases, with 13 bases of the junction left unmatched. This CDR3 has 17 residues. The germline V gene has CDR1 SGHNT and CDR2 YYREEE (reference sequence). CDR3 protein: CASSLATSGGGRKTQYF. The CDR3 nucleotides read TGTGCCAGCAGCTTGGCTACCTCCGGGGGGGGCAGAAAGACCCAGTACTTC.

This chain links TRBV24-1 with TRBJ2-7; the D gene is possibly TRBD1 (5 bases). Looked up from germline, CDR1 is KGHDR and CDR2 is SFDVKD. V was shortened by 2 bases and J by 11 bases, with 21 bases between the two germline ends. The CDR3 length is 15 residues. CDR3 amino acids: CATSDSVPPPGPEYF. The DNA for the CDR3 is TGTGCCACCAGTGATTCCGTCCCCCCCCCAGGGCCGGAGTACTTC.

This chain connects TRBV2 to TRBJ2-5, with 10 bases lining up with TRBD2. Germline-derived CDR1 and CDR2 are SNHLY and FYNNEI. The CDR3 loop spans 16 amino acids. V lost 6 bases to trimming and J lost 0 bases; unmatched junction nucleotides: 7. CDR3 region: CASSGGLAANQETQYF. For the CDR3, the DNA is TGTGCCAGCAGCGGAGGACTAGCGGCTAACCAAGAGACCCAGTACTTC.

The rearrangement links TRBV11-2 to TRBJ2-3; TRBD2 matches 10 bases. Germline assignment: CDR1 SGHAT and CDR2 FQNNGV. CDR3 size: 16 residues. With V trimmed by 5 bases and J by 4 bases, 9 bases remained unmatched. The DNA for the CDR3 is TGTGCCAGCAGCCCGGGACTAGCGCTCGCCTCAGATACGCAGTATTTT. It specifies CASSPGLALASDTQYF.

This sequence joins TRBV19 and TRBJ2-1; 10 bases line up with TRBD2. Germline lookup yields CDR1 LNHDA and CDR2 SQIVND (reference sequence). The CDR3 has 15 amino acids. The trim removed 5 bases at V and 2 bases at J, leaving 3 bases unmatched. CDR3 DNA: TGTGCCAGTAGTCGGACTAGCGGACCCTACAATGAGCAGTTCTTC. This sequence encodes CASSRTSGPYNEQFF.

This rearrangement joins TRBV5-1 to TRBJ1-1; tentative D call: TRBD1 (5 bases). Germline-derived CDR1 and CDR2 are SGHRS and YFSETQ. CDR3 length equals 14 residues. V was cut by 3 bases and J by 5 bases, with 14 bases left in between. The CDR3 DNA is TGCGCCAGCAGCTCCCTGGACAAGTGGACTGAAGCTTTCTTT. Translating gives CASSSLDKWTEAFF. The whole variable domain, filled in from reference TRBV5-1 and TRBJ1-1, reads KAGVTQTPRYLIKTRGQQVTLSCSPISGHRSVSWYQQTPGQGLQFLFEYFSETQRNKGNFPGRFSGRQFSNSRSEMNVSTLELGDSALYLCASSSLDKWTEAFFGQGTRLTVV.

This chain links TRBV28 with TRBJ2-1; TRBD2 matches at 8 bases. Trimming took 5 bases from V and 3 from J; bases not matched to a gene: 12. CDR1 MDHEN and CDR2 SYDVKM come from the germline V gene. This CDR3 is built from 17 residues. The CDR3 spells CASSRGSAGGHYNEQFF. The CDR3 DNA reads as TGTGCCAGCAGTAGAGGGTCGGCGGGGGGTCACTACAATGAGCAGTTCTTC.

V is TRBV5-1 and J is TRBJ1-6; D may be TRBD1 (6 bases). Germline CDR1 and CDR2: SGHRS and YFSETQ. V lost 4 bases to trimming and J lost 8 bases, with 13 bases between them. CDR3 length: 14 residues. The CDR3 coding sequence is TGCGCCAGCAGCCTACAGGGTTCAGATTCACCCCTCCACTTT. This codes for CASSLQGSDSPLHF. Full variable domain (remainder filled in from reference TRBV5-1 and TRBJ1-6): KAGVTQTPRYLIKTRGQQVTLSCSPISGHRSVSWYQQTPGQGLQFLFEYFSETQRNKGNFPGRFSGRQFSNSRSEMNVSTLELGDSALYLCASSLQGSDSPLHFGNGTRLTVT.

CDR3 protein: CASSLALQGSQPQHF. The CDR3 DNA is TGTGCCAGCAGCTTGGCCCTACAGGGGAGTCAGCCCCAGCATTTT. The chain links TRBV5-6 to TRBJ1-5; 7 bases agree with TRBD1. V shed 0 bases and J 6 bases; nucleotides not matched to a gene: 6. Germline V gene data show CDR1 as SGHDT and CDR2 as YYEEEE. The CDR3 sequence is 15 residues long.